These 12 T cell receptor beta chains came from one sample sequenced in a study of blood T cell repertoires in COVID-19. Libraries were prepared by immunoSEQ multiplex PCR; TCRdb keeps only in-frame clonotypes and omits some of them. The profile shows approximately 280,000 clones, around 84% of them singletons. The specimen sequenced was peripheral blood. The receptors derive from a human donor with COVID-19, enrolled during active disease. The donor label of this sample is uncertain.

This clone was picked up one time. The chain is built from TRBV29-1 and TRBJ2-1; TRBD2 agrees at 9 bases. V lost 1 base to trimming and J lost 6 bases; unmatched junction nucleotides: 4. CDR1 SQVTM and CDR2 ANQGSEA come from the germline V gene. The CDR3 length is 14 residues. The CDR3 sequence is CSVEGQREANEQFF. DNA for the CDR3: TGCAGCGTTGAAGGCCAGCGGGAGGCCAATGAGCAGTTCTTC.

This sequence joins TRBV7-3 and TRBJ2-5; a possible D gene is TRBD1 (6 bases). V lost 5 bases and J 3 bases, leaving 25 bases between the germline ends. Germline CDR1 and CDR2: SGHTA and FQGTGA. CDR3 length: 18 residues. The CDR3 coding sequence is TGTGCCAGCAGCCCACTCCCCCCCCAACCCGGGACAAAAGAGACCCAGTACTTC. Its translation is CASSPLPPQPGTKETQYF.

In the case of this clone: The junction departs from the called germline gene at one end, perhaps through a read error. The CDR3 here is CASREAGEGYEQYF. CDR3 DNA: TGTGCCAGCAGGGAAGCGGGAGAAGGCTACGAGCAGTACTTC. This chain uses TRBV6-1 with TRBJ2-7; the match to TRBD2 covers 8 bases. The CDR3 is 14 amino acids. Germline-derived CDR1 and CDR2 are MNHNS and SASEGT.

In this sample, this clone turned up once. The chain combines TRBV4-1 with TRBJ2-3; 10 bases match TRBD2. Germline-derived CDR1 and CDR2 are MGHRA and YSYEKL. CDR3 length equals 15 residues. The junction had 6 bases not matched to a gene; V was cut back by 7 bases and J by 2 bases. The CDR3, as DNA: TGCGCCAGCACCTGGACTAGCGGTCCCACAGATACGCAGTATTTT. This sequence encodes CASTWTSGPTDTQYF.

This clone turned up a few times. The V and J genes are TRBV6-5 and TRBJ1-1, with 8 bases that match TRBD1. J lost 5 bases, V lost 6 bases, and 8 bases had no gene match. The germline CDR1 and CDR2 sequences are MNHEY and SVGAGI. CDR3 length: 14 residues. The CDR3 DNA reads TGTGCCAGCAGGGCCGACAGGGGCCGGACTGAAGCTTTCTTT. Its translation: CASRADRGRTEAFF.

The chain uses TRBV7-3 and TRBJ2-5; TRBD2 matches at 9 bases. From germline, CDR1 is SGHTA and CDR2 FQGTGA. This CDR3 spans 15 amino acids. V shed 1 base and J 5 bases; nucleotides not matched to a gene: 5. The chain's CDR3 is CASSLRASGKETQYF. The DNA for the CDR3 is TGTGCCAGCAGCTTAAGGGCTAGCGGGAAGGAGACCCAGTACTTC.

CDR3 protein: CASSPDRGRPDYEQYF. In DNA, the CDR3 is TGTGCCAGCAGCCCGGACAGGGGGCGCCCGGACTACGAGCAGTACTTC. The chain is built from TRBV7-9 and TRBJ2-7; 11 nucleotides match TRBD1. The J segment lost 3 bases and the V segment lost 5 bases, leaving 9 bases of the junction unmatched. The CDR3 sequence is 16 residues long. Per germline, CDR1 SEHNR and CDR2 FQNEAQ (reference sequence).

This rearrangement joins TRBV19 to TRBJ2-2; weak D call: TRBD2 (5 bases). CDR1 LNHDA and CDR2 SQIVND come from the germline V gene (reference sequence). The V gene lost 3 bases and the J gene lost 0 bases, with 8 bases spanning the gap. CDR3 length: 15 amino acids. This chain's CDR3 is CASSINGANTGELFF. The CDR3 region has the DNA TGTGCCAGTAGTATTAACGGGGCGAACACCGGGGAGCTGTTTTTT.

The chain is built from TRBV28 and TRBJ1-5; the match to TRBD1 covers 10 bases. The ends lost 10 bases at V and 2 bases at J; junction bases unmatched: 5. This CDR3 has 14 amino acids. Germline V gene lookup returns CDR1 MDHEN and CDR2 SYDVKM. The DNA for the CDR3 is TGTGCCACCCTCGGGACAGGGGGCAATCAGCCCCAGCATTTT. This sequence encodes CATLGTGGNQPQHF.

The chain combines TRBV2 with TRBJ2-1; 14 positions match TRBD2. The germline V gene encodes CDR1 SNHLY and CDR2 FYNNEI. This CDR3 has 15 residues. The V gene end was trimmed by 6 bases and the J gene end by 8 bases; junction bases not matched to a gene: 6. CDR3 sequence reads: CASRAGTSGSYEQFF. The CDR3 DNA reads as TGTGCCAGCAGGGCCGGGACTAGCGGGAGCTATGAGCAGTTCTTC.

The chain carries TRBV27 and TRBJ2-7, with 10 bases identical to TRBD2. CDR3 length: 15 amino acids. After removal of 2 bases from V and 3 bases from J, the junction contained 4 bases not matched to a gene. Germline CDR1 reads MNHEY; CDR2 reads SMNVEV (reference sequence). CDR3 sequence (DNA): TGTGCCAGCAGTTTAAAGCGGGGGGGAGGCTACGAGCAGTACTTC. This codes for CASSLKRGGGYEQYF.

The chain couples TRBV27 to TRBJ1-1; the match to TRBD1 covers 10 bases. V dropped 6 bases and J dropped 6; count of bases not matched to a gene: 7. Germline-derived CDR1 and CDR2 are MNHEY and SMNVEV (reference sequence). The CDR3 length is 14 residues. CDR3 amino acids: CASSPRDRGAEAFF. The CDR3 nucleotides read TGTGCCAGCAGCCCCAGGGACAGGGGCGCTGAAGCTTTCTTT.